Here is one TCR beta chain with its context. This record belongs to a study of blood T cell repertoires in COVID-19. Germline V gene data show CDR1 as SGHVS and CDR2 as FQNEAQ. Trimming pared 1 base from V and 7 bases from J, leaving 10 bases between. This CDR3 is 13 amino acids long. As originally analysed: Estimates of nucleated cell counts were drawn from the amplification of reference gene primers. Sequenced by immunoSEQ multiplex PCR; TCRdb stores in-frame clones only, minus some. Clone size and the V and J calls come from that table; the DNA yielded D and trimming. The table lists approximately 300,000 clones, 90% of them singletons, with roughly 3.9% in the top ten. Ages ranged from 18 to 89 years, with residence in some 25 US areas. Someone with COVID-19 had been met by exposed participants within 2 weeks before study entry.

This sequence joins TRBV7-8 and TRBJ1-2; maybe TRBD1 (5 bases). This TCR was recovered from a woman under 40 who had been exposed to COVID-19. The material sequenced was PBMCs or T cells enriched from blood (not recorded which). CDR3 loop: CASSLGQGIGYTF. As DNA, the CDR3 is TGTGCCAGCAGCTTAGGCCAGGGAATTGGCTACACCTTC.